This T cell receptor (beta chain) was recorded in a study of T cells expressing NK-cell markers (dated by TCRdb to about 2020). With regard to the full study: TCR beta-chain repertoires were profiled in sorted CD3+CD56+NKG2C+, CD3+CD56+NKG2C- and CD3+CD56-NKG2C+ T-cell subsets from about 8 donors. Seven of the eight sequenced donors were HCMV-seropositive and one was HCMV-seronegative. The eight sequenced donors were randomly selected healthy volunteers, three men and five women. Illumina HiSeq 2000/2500, MiSeq or NextSeq was used to sequence libraries as 2 x 150 bp reads. General conclusions and limits of the study: For 6 or 7 donors, the dominant CD3+CD56+NKG2C+ clonotypes were among the top 10 CD8+ clonotypes and accounted for about 1.0-8% of CD8+ T cells. Whether the expanded NKG2C-expressing T cell clones were specific for HCMV antigens remained unclear. Those dominant clonotypes were again the most abundant among CD3+CD56-NKG2C+ cells in several donors, at roughly 28.3-60.1%.

HCMV serostatus was determined by detecting HCMV-specific IgG in serum with a commercial ELISA kit. Ficoll density gradient centrifugation was used to isolate peripheral blood mononuclear cells from blood. To note about this clonotype: Its antigen is still unknown.

The sequencer was an Illumina HiSeq 2000. TCR beta cDNA libraries were prepared using 5'RACE template switching, which introduced a universal primer site and unique molecular identifiers. Synthesis of cDNA was primed from the TCR beta constant segment and was followed by two consecutive PCR amplification steps. The authors' analysis ran thus. MIGEC handled demultiplexing of the reads and grouping by UMI, while MiTCR was used to assemble and quantify clonotypes. To exclude erroneous sequences, only TCR cDNA sequences supported by at least two reads were retained. The tcR package was used for downstream repertoire analysis, and clonotypes were matched across fractions by CDR3 nucleotide sequence plus V segment. Antigen specificity was annotated against VDJdb with VDJmatch, allowing one amino acid substitution in CDR3. TCRdb reprocessed the public reads and reports one entry per CDR3 protein sequence, without DNA. The authors' filters were not applied to this entry. The table held for this sample gives under 600,000 distinct CDR3 sequences. 1.4% of the sample goes to the ten largest clones.

This sequence was found in a woman between 45 and 65 years old in good health. Donor details come from another sample of the same person, matched by shared clones. Material for sequencing was blood T cells: a sorted CD56 or NKG2C T cell subset, CD4+ or CD8+ T cells, or bulk PBMC T cells (not recorded which).

The CDR3 protein: CSVSEGGTGNTIYF. Here the chain combines TRBV29-1 and TRBJ1-3; TCRdb reports TRBD1, a call that lacks DNA to check it against. Reading from cysteine to phenylalanine, the CDR3 counts 14 amino acids. The coding DNA is unavailable. CDR1 and CDR2 are drawn from the germline V gene: SQVTM, ANQGSEA.